This paragraph covers one TCR beta chain sequence. This sample stems from a study of CD8 T cells in Susac syndrome. Fulfillment of recently defined diagnostic criteria for definite or probable disease was shown by the patients with Susac syndrome. The germline CDR1 and CDR2 sequences are LGHNA and YNFKEQ. CDR3 length: 16 residues. Trimming cost V 1 base and J 7 bases; bases outside gene matches: 9. The RNA, roughly 0.45 to 1 ug, was put through reverse transcription using random hexamers. Using its own MiXCR run on the immunoSEQ multiplex PCR reads, TCRdb lists one record per CDR3 protein. The sample holds about 180,000 distinct CDR3 sequences, 95% to 96% seen once.

Sequenced: CD4+ T cells from PBMCs. The chain is built from TRBV4-2 and TRBJ2-1; 8 positions agree with TRBD2. The TCR was taken from a human donor with Susac syndrome. In nucleotides, the CDR3 is TGTGCCAGCAGCCAAGCCTGGCGGGGGGCGCGTAATGAGCAGTTCTTC. Its protein is CASSQAWRGARNEQFF.